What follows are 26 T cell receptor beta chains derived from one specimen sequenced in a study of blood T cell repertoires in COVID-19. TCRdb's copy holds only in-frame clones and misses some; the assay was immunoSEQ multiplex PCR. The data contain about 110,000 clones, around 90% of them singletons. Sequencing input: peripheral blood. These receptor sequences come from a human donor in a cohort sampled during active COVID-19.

The CDR3 loop reads CASSFLINKGDNEQFF. CDR3 sequence (DNA): TGTGCCAGCAGCTTTCTAATCAATAAGGGGGACAATGAGCAGTTCTTC. The rearrangement links TRBV7-3 to TRBJ2-1; TRBD1 might be the D (6 bases). Germline V gives CDR1 SGHTA, CDR2 FQGTGA. This CDR3 is built from 16 residues. Trimming left V 3 bases short and J 5 bases short, with 17 bases between.

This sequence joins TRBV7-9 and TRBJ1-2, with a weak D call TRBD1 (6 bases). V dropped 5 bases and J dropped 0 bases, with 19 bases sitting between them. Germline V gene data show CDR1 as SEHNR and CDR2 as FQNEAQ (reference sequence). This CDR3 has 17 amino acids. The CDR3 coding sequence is TGTGCCAGCAGCCGGACAGCCACTACTGATACTAACTATGGCTACACCTTC. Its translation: CASSRTATTDTNYGYTF.

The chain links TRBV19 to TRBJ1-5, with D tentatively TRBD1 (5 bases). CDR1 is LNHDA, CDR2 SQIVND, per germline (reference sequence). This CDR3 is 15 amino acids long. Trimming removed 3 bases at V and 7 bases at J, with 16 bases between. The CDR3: CASSITAGEGQPQHF. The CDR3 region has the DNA TGTGCCAGTAGTATTACCGCGGGGGAAGGGCAGCCCCAGCATTTT.

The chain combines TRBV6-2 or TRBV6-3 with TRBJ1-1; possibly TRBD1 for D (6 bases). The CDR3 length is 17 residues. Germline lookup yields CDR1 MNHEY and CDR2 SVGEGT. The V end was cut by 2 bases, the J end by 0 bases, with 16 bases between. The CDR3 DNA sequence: TGTGCCAGCAGTTACAAGGGGGTCATTAGGATGAACACTGAAGCTTTCTTT. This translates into CASSYKGVIRMNTEAFF.

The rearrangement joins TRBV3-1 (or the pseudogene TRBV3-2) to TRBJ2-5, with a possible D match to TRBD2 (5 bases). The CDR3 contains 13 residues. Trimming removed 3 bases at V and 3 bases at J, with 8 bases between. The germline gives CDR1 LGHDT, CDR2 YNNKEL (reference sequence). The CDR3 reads CASSQREKETQYF. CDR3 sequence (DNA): TGTGCCAGCAGCCAGAGGGAAAAAGAGACCCAGTACTTC.

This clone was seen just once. In DNA, the CDR3 is TGTGCCAGCAGCCGGGGGGACAGGGACCACGAGCAGTACTTC. This encodes CASSRGDRDHEQYF. The chain carries TRBV5-6 and TRBJ2-7; TRBD1 aligns across 9 bases. The J segment lost 5 bases and the V segment lost 4 bases, leaving 7 bases of the junction unmatched. The CDR3 is 14 amino acids. Germline-derived CDR1 and CDR2 are SGHDT and YYEEEE.

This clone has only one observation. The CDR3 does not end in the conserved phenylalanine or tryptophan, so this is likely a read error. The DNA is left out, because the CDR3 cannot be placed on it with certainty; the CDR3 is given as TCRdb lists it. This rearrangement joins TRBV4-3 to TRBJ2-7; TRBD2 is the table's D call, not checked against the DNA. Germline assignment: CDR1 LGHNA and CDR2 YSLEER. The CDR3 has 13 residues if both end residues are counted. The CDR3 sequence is CASSQEPTSFRVL.

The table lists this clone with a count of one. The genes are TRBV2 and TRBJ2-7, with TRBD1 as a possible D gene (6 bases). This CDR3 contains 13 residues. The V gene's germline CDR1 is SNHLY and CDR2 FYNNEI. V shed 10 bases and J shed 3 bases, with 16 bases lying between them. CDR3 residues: CATYRDNYYEQYF. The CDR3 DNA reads TGTGCCACCTACCGGGACAACTACTACGAGCAGTACTTC.

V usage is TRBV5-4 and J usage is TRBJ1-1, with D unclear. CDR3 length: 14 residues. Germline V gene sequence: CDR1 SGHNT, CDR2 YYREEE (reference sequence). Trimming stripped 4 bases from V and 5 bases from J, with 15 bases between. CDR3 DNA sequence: TGTGCCAGCAGCGCGGTCCATGAGAATACTGAAGCTTTCTTT. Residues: CASSAVHENTEAFF.

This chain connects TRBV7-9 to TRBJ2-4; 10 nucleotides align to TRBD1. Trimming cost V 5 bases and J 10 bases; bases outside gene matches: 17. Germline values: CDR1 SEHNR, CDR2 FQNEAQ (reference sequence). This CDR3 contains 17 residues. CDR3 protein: CASSRVGTGAQVWIQYF. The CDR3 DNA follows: TGTGCCAGCAGCCGAGTCGGGACAGGGGCCCAAGTATGGATTCAGTACTTC.

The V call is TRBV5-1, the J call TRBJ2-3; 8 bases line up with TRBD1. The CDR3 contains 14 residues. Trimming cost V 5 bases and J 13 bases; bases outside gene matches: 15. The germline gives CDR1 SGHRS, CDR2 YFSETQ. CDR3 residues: CASSLGGQETVKYF. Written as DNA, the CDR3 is TGCGCCAGCAGTCTGGGGGGACAGGAGACCGTTAAGTATTTT.

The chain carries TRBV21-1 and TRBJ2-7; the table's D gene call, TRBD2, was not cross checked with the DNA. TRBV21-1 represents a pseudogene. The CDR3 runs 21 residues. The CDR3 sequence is CASSKALGGTGQRTLKNEQYF. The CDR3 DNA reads TGTGCCAGCAGCAAAGCTCTCGGGGGAACGGGCCAACGGACCCTTAAGAACGAGCAGTACTTC.

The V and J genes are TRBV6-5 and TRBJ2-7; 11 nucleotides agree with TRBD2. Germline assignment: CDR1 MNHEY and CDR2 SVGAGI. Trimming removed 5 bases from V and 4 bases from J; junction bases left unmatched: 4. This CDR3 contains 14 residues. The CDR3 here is CASSIAGGSYEQYF. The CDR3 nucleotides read TGTGCCAGCAGTATAGCGGGAGGGTCTTACGAGCAGTACTTC.

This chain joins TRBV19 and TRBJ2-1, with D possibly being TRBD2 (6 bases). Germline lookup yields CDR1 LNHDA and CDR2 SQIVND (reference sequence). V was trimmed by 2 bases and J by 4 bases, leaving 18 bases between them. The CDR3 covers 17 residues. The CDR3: CASSIRGGRDLYNEQFF. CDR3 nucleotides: TGTGCCAGTAGTATACGGGGTGGGCGGGATCTATACAATGAGCAGTTCTTC.

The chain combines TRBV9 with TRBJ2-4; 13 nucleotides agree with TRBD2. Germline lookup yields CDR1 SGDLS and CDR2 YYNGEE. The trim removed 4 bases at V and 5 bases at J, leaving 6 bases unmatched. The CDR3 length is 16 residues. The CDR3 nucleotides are TGTGCCAGCAGCCTAGGACTAGCGGGAGTCGAAAACATTCAGTACTTC. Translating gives CASSLGLAGVENIQYF.

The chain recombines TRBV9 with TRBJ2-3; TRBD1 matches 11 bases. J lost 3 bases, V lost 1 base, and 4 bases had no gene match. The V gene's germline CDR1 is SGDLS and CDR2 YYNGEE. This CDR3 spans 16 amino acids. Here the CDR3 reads CASSVRTGGATDTQYF. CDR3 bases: TGTGCCAGCAGCGTACGGACAGGGGGCGCAACAGATACGCAGTATTTT.

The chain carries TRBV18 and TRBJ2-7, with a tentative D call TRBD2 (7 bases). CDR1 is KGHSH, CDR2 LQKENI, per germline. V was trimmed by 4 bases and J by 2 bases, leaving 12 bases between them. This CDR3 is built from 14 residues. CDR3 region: CASSRGGLTYEQYF. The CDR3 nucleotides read TGTGCCAGCTCACGGGGGGGGCTGACCTACGAGCAGTACTTC.

The CDR3 nucleotides are TGTGCCAGCAGCAAACGAGAGTATCCAGATACGCAGTATTTT. Protein sequence: CASSKREYPDTQYF. This rearrangement joins TRBV21-1 to TRBJ2-3; the D call TRBD2 from the table was never checked on the DNA. TRBV21-1 is reported as a pseudogene. The CDR3 length is 14 residues.

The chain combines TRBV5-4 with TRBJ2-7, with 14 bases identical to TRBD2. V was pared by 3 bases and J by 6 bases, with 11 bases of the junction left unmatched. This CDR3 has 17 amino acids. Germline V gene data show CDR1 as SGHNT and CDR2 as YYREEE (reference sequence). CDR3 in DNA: TGTGCCAGCAGCTCTGCCCCGGGACTAGCGGGAGACGGCGAGCAGTACTTC. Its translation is CASSSAPGLAGDGEQYF.

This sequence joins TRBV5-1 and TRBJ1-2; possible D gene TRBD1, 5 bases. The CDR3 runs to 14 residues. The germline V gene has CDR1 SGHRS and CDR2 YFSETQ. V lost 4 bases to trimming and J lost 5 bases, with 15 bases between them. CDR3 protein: CASSPEGAPYGYTF. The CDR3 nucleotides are TGCGCCAGCAGCCCAGAAGGGGCCCCATATGGCTACACCTTC.

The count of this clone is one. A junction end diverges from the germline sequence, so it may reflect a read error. CDR3 in DNA: TGTGTCAGCAGTCGCTCCCGGAGTTTCTCCTACGAGCAGTACTTC. Its protein is CVSSRSRSFSYEQYF. The rearrangement links TRBV27 to TRBJ2-7, with D unclear. Germline V gene data show CDR1 as MNHEY and CDR2 as SMNVEV (reference sequence). There are 15 residues in the CDR3.

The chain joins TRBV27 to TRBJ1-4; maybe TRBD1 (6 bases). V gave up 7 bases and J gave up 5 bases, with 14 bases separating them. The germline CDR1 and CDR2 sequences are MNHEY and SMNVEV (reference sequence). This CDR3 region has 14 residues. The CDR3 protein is CASTPRGGNEKLFF. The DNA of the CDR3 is TGTGCCAGCACTCCCAGGGGCGGAAATGAAAAACTGTTTTTT.

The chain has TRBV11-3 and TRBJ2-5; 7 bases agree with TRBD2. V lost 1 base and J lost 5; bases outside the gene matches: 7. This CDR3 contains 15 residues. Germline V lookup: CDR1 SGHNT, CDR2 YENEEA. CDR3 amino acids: CASSLGTSGRETQYF. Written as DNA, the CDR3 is TGTGCCAGCAGCTTAGGGACGTCCGGGAGGGAGACCCAGTACTTC.

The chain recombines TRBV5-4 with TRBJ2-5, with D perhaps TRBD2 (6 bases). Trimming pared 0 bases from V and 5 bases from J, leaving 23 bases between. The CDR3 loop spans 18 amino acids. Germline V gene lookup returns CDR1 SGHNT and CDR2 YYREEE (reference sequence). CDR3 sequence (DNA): TGTGCCAGCAGCTTGGGTACTAGCCGGGCCCAAGATCGGGAGACCCAGTACTTC. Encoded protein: CASSLGTSRAQDRETQYF.

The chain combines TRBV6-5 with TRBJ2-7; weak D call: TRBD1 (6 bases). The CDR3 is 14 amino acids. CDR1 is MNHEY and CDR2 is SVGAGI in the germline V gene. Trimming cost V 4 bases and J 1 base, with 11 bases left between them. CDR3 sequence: CASSLVQGSYEQYF. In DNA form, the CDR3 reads TGTGCCAGCAGTTTAGTCCAGGGGTCCTACGAGCAGTACTTC.

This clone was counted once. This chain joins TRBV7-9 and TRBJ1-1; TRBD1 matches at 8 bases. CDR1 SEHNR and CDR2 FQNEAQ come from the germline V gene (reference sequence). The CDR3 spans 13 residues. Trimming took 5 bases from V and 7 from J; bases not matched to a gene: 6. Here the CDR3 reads CASSRNRGGEAFF. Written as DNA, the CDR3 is TGTGCCAGCAGCCGGAACAGGGGGGGTGAAGCTTTCTTT.